The subject of this entry is one TCR beta chain. Amplification targeted TCR beta CDR3 regions from RNA transcripts. The TCR CDR3 first-round RT-PCR relied on the HTBI primer set. TCRdb analysed the multiplex PCR reads with MiXCR anew, one entry per CDR3 protein. Among approximately 330,000 distinct CDR3 sequences listed, 15% to 20% were seen once. The sample comes from a study of T cells in Graves' hyperthyroidism and ophthalmopathy. The V gene's germline CDR1 is DFQATT and CDR2 SNEGSKA (reference sequence). The CDR3 sequence is 11 residues long. Trimming cost V 1 base and J 5 bases, with 5 bases left between them.

The gene calls are TRBV20-1 and TRBJ2-5; D is ambiguous. This clonotype was obtained from a woman aged 50 to 60 with Graves' hyperthyroidism. Sequenced sample: blood. The CDR3 sequence: CSARGYETQYF. The CDR3 bases are TGCAGTGCTAGAGGATATGAGACCCAGTACTTC.